This T cell receptor (beta chain) was retrieved from a study of T cells in Graves' hyperthyroidism and ophthalmopathy. Germline assignment: CDR1 DFQATT and CDR2 SNEGSKA (reference sequence). The CDR3 length is 14 residues. The V end lost 1 base, the J end lost 0 bases, and 9 bases lay between the germline ends. This clonotype was seen repeatedly, ten times or more. Stable Graves' hyperthyroidism denoted no ophthalmopathy progression over 18 months. From RNA transcripts, TCR beta CDR3 regions were amplified. The study used the HTBI primer set for a first-round RT-PCR of the TCR CDR3. TCRdb ran MiXCR on the multiplex PCR reads and lists one entry per CDR3 protein. The table has some 510,000 distinct CDR3 sequences, 20% to 25% seen once; the top ten hold around 27%.

The V call is TRBV20-1, the J call TRBJ1-1; D is unresolved. Sequencing input: blood. This TCR derives from a man aged 18 to 30 with Graves' hyperthyroidism. In nucleotides, the CDR3 is TGCAGTGCTAGAGGTAGACCCATGAACACTGAAGCTTTCTTT. Amino acid sequence: CSARGRPMNTEAFF.